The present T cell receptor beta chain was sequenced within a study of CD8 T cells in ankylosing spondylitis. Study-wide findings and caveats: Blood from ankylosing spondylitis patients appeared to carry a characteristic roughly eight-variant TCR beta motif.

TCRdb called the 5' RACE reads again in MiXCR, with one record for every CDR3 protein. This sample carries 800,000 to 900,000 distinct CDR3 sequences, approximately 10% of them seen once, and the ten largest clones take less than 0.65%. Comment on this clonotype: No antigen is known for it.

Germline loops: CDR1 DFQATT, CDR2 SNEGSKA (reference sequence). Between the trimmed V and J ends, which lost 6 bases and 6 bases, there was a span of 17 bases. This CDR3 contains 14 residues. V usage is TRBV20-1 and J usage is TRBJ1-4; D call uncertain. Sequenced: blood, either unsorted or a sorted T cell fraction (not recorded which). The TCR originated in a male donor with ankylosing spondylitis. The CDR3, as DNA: TGCAGTGCCCCGGACCCCGGGAGGGATGAAAAACTGTTTTTT. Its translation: CSAPDPGRDEKLFF.